This T cell receptor (beta chain) is from a study of cytomegalovirus exposure and HLA in healthy donors. Trimming removed 6 bases at V and 6 bases at J, with 14 bases between. The CDR3 has 13 residues. The germline V gene has CDR1 MDHEN and CDR2 SYDVKM. PCR was performed using 60 Vbeta and 13 Jbeta primers. The protocol was immunoSEQ multiplex PCR, while the TCRdb copy is restricted to in-frame clones and leaves out a portion. The top ten hold about 0.6% of the sample, which has about 230,000 clones, approximately 82% seen once. The receptor was derived from a woman in her 40s in good health and CMV-seronegative. What was sequenced was PBMCs. This sequence joins TRBV28 and TRBJ1-2; maybe TRBD1 (6 bases). CDR3 loop: CASSPYRVHGYTF. CDR3 coding DNA: TGTGCCAGCAGCCCATACAGGGTCCATGGCTACACCTTC.